The rows below give T cell receptor beta chains drawn from one sample of a study of technical replicates of blood from a few donors. The assay was immunoSEQ multiplex PCR, and TCRdb's table has in-frame clones only and misses some. The sample comprises tens of thousands of clones, 65% to 90% of which are singletons, and less than 6% rests with the top ten. Input material: PBMCs. Receptors originate from a human donor in good health. Some clones in this sample may be carry-over from other donors' samples. Each CDR3 is given with its conserved first and last residue. D genes are given only for firm matches. The size entry is marked missing in some rows and otherwise reads once, few, many or a size class.

>NA|TRBJ2-5|12|TRBV6-5|NA
CASRHVGGDQYF
TGTGCCAGCAGGCACGTCGGAGGCGACCAGTACTTC
>TRBD1|TRBJ1-4|17|TRBV27|NA
CASSLRETGVGSEKLFF
TGTGCCAGCAGTTTGCGGGAGACAGGGGTTGGGAGTGAAAAACTGTTTTTT
>NA|TRBJ2-1|16|TRBV6-5|NA
CASSYYWGRFGNEQFF
TGTGCCAGCAGTTACTATTGGGGGAGGTTCGGAAATGAGCAGTTCTTC
>NA|TRBJ2-7|15|TRBV11-2|NA
CASSLGSTEYYEQYF
TGTGCCAGCAGCTTAGGATCTACCGAATACTACGAGCAGTACTTC
>TRBD1|TRBJ2-5|13|TRBV7-3|NA
CASSGQGAETQYF
TGTGCCAGCAGTGGACAGGGCGCGGAGACCCAGTACTTC
>NA|TRBJ1-5|13|TRBV4-3|NA
CASSQEERQPQHF
TGCGCCAGCAGCCAAGAGGAGCGACAGCCCCAGCATTTT
>NA|TRBJ1-1|15|TRBV9|NA
CASSPLGRGNTEAFF
TGTGCCAGCAGCCCCCTGGGCAGGGGGAACACTGAAGCTTTCTTT
>NA|TRBJ1-6|14|TRBV25-1|NA
CASSNHQKNSPLHF
TGTGCCAGCAGTAACCACCAGAAGAATTCACCCCTCCACTTT
>TRBD1|TRBJ1-2|14|TRBV7-8|NA
CASSLVRDSYGYTF
TGTGCCAGCAGCTTAGTTAGGGACAGCTATGGCTACACCTTC
>TRBD1|TRBJ2-7|14|TRBV4-3|NA
CALAQGQVPYEQYF
TGCGCCCTGGCCCAGGGACAGGTGCCCTACGAGCAGTACTTC
>NA|TRBJ2-1|18|TRBV10-3|once
CAISTNQRVQGRRDEQFF
TGTGCCATCAGTACTAATCAACGGGTACAGGGGCGGAGGGATGAGCAGTTCTTC
>NA|TRBJ2-7|14|TRBV5-1|NA
CASSRLDSSYEQYF
TGCGCCAGCAGCCGCCTAGACAGCTCCTACGAGCAGTACTTC
>NA|TRBJ2-7|14|TRBV9|once
CASSVGSEAYEQYF
TGTGCCAGCAGCGTTGGGTCAGAGGCATACGAGCAGTACTTC
>NA|TRBJ1-3|13|TRBV4-3|NA
CASSAEPGNTIYF
TGCGCCAGCAGCGCAGAACCTGGAAACACCATATATTTT
>TRBD2|TRBJ2-1|14|TRBV4-3|NA
CASSQLAGAGEQFF
TGCGCCAGCAGCCAACTAGCGGGAGCAGGTGAGCAGTTCTTC
>NA|TRBJ1-2|12|TRBV18|NA
CASSSDFYGYTF
TGTGCCAGCTCTTCCGACTTCTATGGCTACACCTTC
>NA|TRBJ1-1|13|TRBV7-3|NA
CASSYDPDTEAFF
TGTGCCAGCAGCTATGATCCGGACACTGAAGCTTTCTTT
>TRBD1|TRBJ2-5|16|TRBV6-5|NA
CASSYSSWTGQETQYF
TGTGCCAGCAGTTACTCGTCTTGGACAGGACAAGAGACCCAGTACTTC
>TRBD1|TRBJ1-2|14|TRBV19|NA
CASSILAGGYGYTF
TGTGCCAGTAGTATCCTCGCAGGGGGCTATGGCTACACCTTC
>NA|TRBJ2-7|18|TRBV7-2|NA
CASSLMRGGSRQGDEQYF
TGTGCCAGCAGCTTAATGCGCGGGGGGTCCCGACAGGGGGACGAGCAGTACTTC
>TRBD2|TRBJ2-2|14|TRBV7-2|NA
CASSFSTSAGELFF
TGTGCCAGCAGCTTCTCGACTAGCGCCGGGGAGCTGTTTTTT
>NA|TRBJ1-3|14|TRBV18|few
CASSPDRTGNTIYF
TGTGCCAGCTCACCTGACAGAACGGGAAACACCATATATTTT
>TRBD2|TRBJ2-1|15|TRBV7-8|NA
CASTLMVAGEGEQFF
TGTGCCAGCACCCTCATGGTAGCGGGAGAGGGTGAGCAGTTCTTC
>TRBD1|TRBJ2-3|16|TRBV7-3|NA
CVSSPQGGLGTDTQYF
TGTGTCAGCAGCCCACAGGGGGGTTTGGGCACAGATACGCAGTATTTT
>NA|TRBJ2-3|16|TRBV4-1|NA
CASSHLGGPRTDTQYF
TGCGCCAGCAGCCATTTGGGGGGACCCCGCACAGATACGCAGTATTTT
>NA|TRBJ1-3|15|TRBV5-1|NA
CASSLLAESGNTIYF
TGCGCCAGCAGCTTGCTTGCGGAGTCTGGAAACACCATATATTTT
>NA|TRBJ1-2|14|TRBV19|NA
CASSIAQNPNGYTF
TGTGCCAGTAGTATAGCACAGAATCCGAATGGCTACACCTTC
>NA|TRBJ2-2|16|TRBV7-2|NA
CASSLQNRGNTGELFF
TGTGCCAGCAGCTTACAGAATCGAGGGAACACCGGGGAGCTGTTTTTT
>TRBD2|TRBJ2-7|15|TRBV6-1|NA
CASSARAGGPYEQYF
TGTGCCAGCAGTGCCCGAGCGGGGGGGCCGTACGAGCAGTACTTC
>TRBD1|TRBJ1-1|15|TRBV5-1|NA
CASSSQGAVATEAFF
TGCGCCAGCAGTTCCCAGGGGGCGGTCGCCACTGAAGCTTTCTTT
>NA|TRBJ2-2|14|TRBV5-1|NA
CASSGDTFTGELFF
TGCGCCAGCAGCGGGGACACTTTCACCGGGGAGCTGTTTTTT
>TRBD1|TRBJ1-1|13|TRBV9|NA
CASSGTGETEAFF
TGTGCCAGCAGCGGGACAGGGGAGACTGAAGCTTTCTTT
>NA|TRBJ2-1|16|TRBV5-1|NA
CASSLSLGGSYNEQFF
TGCGCCAGCAGCTTGAGTTTAGGGGGCTCCTACAATGAGCAGTTCTTC
>NA|TRBJ2-7|16|TRBV6-6|NA
CASSYSRTPSSYEQYF
TGTGCCAGCAGTTACTCCAGGACACCGAGCTCCTACGAGCAGTACTTC
>TRBD2|TRBJ2-5|15|TRBV7-2|NA
CASIFSGGAGETQYF
TGTGCCAGCATTTTTAGCGGGGGGGCCGGAGAGACCCAGTACTTC
>NA|TRBJ2-1|13|TRBV30|NA
CAWSGGTATFLFF
TGTGCCTGGAGTGGAGGGACTGCCACTTTCCTGTTCTTC
>TRBD2|TRBJ2-1|14|TRBV7-9|NA
CASGLAGGLNEQFF
TGTGCCAGCGGCCTAGCGGGAGGTTTGAATGAGCAGTTCTTC
>NA|TRBJ1-3|15|TRBV19|NA
CASSTRQRSGNTIYF
TGTGCCAGTAGTACCCGACAGCGCTCTGGAAACACCATATATTTT
>NA|TRBJ1-2|11|TRBV9|NA
CASSSLYGYTF
TGTGCCAGCAGCTCACTCTATGGCTACACCTTC
>NA|TRBJ2-3|13|TRBV5-1|NA
CASRPGSTDTQYF
TGCGCCAGCAGGCCGGGTAGCACAGATACGCAGTATTTT